The clone carrying this T cell receptor beta chain came up once. Its antigen is undetermined. Trimming removed 1 base from V and 6 bases from J; junction bases left unmatched: 5. This CDR3 has 15 amino acids. Looked up from germline, CDR1 is MGHRA and CDR2 is YSYEKL. This entry comes from a study of vaccination effects on CD4 cells after COVID-19. Study outcomes and limitations: Only a few convalescent patients and no early post-infection timepoints featured in the study.

Here immunoSEQ multiplex PCR was the method, and the copy in TCRdb shows in-frame clones only, minus some. The table shows approximately 58,000 clones, with about three quarters occurring only once. Having been cultured for roughly 10 days, the cells underwent CD4+ T cell isolation. In the cultures, half the medium was exchanged for IL-2 medium on days 3 and 7. This clonotype was obtained from a human donor who received a COVID-19 vaccine. Sequencing was performed on CD4+ T cells from PBMCs cultured without peptide, taken before COVID-19 vaccination. The genes are TRBV4-1 and TRBJ2-5; 10 positions match TRBD1. CDR3 protein: CASSQGGQGRKTQYF. The DNA for the CDR3 is TGCGCCAGCAGCCAAGGGGGACAGGGGAGGAAGACCCAGTACTTC.